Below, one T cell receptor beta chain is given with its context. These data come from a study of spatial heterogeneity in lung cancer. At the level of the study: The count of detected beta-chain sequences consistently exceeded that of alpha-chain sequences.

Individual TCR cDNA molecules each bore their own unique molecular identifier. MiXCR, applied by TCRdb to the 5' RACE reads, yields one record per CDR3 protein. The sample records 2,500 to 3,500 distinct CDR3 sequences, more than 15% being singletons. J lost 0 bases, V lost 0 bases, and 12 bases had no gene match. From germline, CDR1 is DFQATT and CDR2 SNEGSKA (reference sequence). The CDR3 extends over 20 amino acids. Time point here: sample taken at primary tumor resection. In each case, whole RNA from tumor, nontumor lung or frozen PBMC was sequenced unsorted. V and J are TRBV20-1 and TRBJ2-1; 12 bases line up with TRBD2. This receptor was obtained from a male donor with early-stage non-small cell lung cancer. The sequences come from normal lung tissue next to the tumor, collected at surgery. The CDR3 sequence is CSARDPWTSGISSSYNEQFF. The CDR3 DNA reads TGCAGTGCTAGAGATCCCTGGACTAGCGGGATCTCAAGCTCCTACAATGAGCAGTTCTTC.